Below, 23 T cell receptor beta chains from the same sample are listed, as sequenced in a study of identical twins (dated by TCRdb to 2016 to 2017). Libraries were constructed by 5' RACE. The data were produced on an Illumina HiSeq 2000. TCRdb trimmed public reads at Q25 via fastp, called clones via MiXCR and kept in-frame beta chains. Identical CDR3 proteins give one entry, which carries the most common genes and DNA. Recorded for this sample are approximately 530,000 distinct CDR3 sequences; around 20% of them occurred a single time. Clones ranked in the top ten supply approximately 0.5% of the sample. These data are also associated with another study on yellow fever vaccine responses in identical twins.

Sequenced: CD4+ T cells sorted from blood. The receptors here all came from a young woman in good health.

The gene calls are TRBV5-1 and TRBJ1-5, with 8 bases identical to TRBD1. Germline CDR1 SGHRS, CDR2 YFSETQ. This CDR3 spans 15 amino acids. V lost 4 bases, J lost 5 bases, and 8 bases stayed unmatched. DNA of the CDR3: TGCGCCAGCAGCCCCCAGACAGGGGACGATCAGCCCCAGCATTTT. It codes for CASSPQTGDDQPQHF.

CDR3 sequence reads: CASSQHGPERGVVETQYF. CDR3 sequence (DNA): TGTGCCAGCTCCCAGCATGGGCCGGAGCGGGGGGTGGTAGAGACCCAGTACTTC. This sequence joins TRBV3-1 and TRBJ2-5, with TRBD2 matching over 9 bases. Germline V gives CDR1 LGHDT, CDR2 YNNKEL (reference sequence). Trimming cost V 8 bases and J 4 bases; bases outside gene matches: 20. This CDR3 has 18 amino acids.

This clonotype has just one count. The chain recombines TRBV10-3 with TRBJ2-3; D is ambiguous. With 10 bases removed from V and 5 bases from J, the gap between germline ends came to 19 bases. The CDR3 consists of 14 residues. From germline, CDR1 is ENHRY and CDR2 SYGVKD. CDR3 amino acids: CATLQKSMGDTQYF. The CDR3 DNA sequence: TGTGCCACCCTACAGAAAAGCATGGGAGATACGCAGTATTTT.

This chain joins TRBV29-1 and TRBJ2-3; D remains unclear. The ends were cut back, 1 base at V and 1 base at J, with 12 bases in the middle. CDR3 length equals 15 residues. CDR1 is SQVTM, CDR2 ANQGSEA, per germline. The CDR3 reads CSVEGLGPGTDTQYF. The CDR3, as DNA: TGCAGCGTTGAAGGTTTAGGGCCCGGCACAGATACGCAGTATTTT.

The chain is built from TRBV12-3 or TRBV12-4 and TRBJ2-7, with a weak D call TRBD1 (6 bases). V was pared by 5 bases and J by 3 bases, with 11 bases between. This CDR3 has 13 amino acids. In DNA form, the CDR3 reads TGTGCCAGCAGTCGACAGGAGCACTACGAGCAGTACTTC. Its protein is CASSRQEHYEQYF.

This clonotype was found many times. The chain has TRBV5-1 and TRBJ2-1; 11 bases line up with TRBD2. This CDR3 is 18 amino acids long. The J segment lost 8 bases and the V segment lost 0 bases, leaving 13 bases of the junction unmatched. Germline V CDR1 and CDR2: SGHRS, YFSETQ. The CDR3 reads CASSLVSGRALLNHEQFF. The DNA of the CDR3 is TGCGCCAGCAGCTTGGTTAGCGGGAGGGCCCTATTAAACCATGAGCAGTTCTTC.

This clonotype was counted a few times. The CDR3 loop reads CASRGMGRDTRGETQYF. In DNA, the CDR3 is TGCGCCAGCAGAGGTATGGGGAGAGACACTCGCGGGGAGACCCAGTACTTC. The chain uses TRBV5-1 and TRBJ2-5, with a possible D match to TRBD2 (5 bases). The ends were cut back, 5 bases at V and 5 bases at J, with 25 bases in the middle. Germline values: CDR1 SGHRS, CDR2 YFSETQ. The CDR3 spans 17 residues.

V gene TRBV5-1 combines with J gene TRBJ2-2, with 8 bases identical to TRBD2. The CDR3 sequence is 16 residues long. J was trimmed by 1 base and V by 4 bases; bases with no gene match: 6. Germline V gene lookup returns CDR1 SGHRS and CDR2 YFSETQ. The CDR3 DNA is TGCGCCAGCAGCCTACTGGGACTAGTGAACACCGGGGAGCTGTTTTTT. Encoded protein: CASSLLGLVNTGELFF.

The chain is built from TRBV7-3 and TRBJ2-2, with D perhaps TRBD1 (5 bases). The CDR3 sequence is 14 residues long. Germline CDR1 SGHTA, CDR2 FQGTGA. Deletions cut 6 bases from V and 4 bases from J, with 12 bases between. CDR3 DNA sequence: TGTGCCAGCAGACCCCAGGGATCCACCGGGGAGCTGTTTTTT. It translates to CASRPQGSTGELFF.

In this sample, this clonotype turned up a few times. The CDR3 protein is CASSQVLVSSGNTIYF. The CDR3 DNA follows: TGCGCCAGCAGCCAAGTGCTGGTCTCCTCTGGAAACACCATATATTTT. The chain combines TRBV4-1 with TRBJ1-3; D uncertain. Trimming stripped 1 base from V and 0 bases from J, with 10 bases between. CDR3 length: 16 amino acids. CDR1 and CDR2 (germline): MGHRA, YSYEKL.

As DNA, the CDR3 is TGTGCCAGCAGCTTAGGATCGAAAATTGTGGATACGCAGTATTTT. Encoded protein: CASSLGSKIVDTQYF. The rearrangement joins TRBV7-9 to TRBJ2-3; D uncertain. The V gene's germline CDR1 is SEHNR and CDR2 FQNEAQ (reference sequence). CDR3 length: 15 residues. V dropped 1 base and J dropped 6 bases, with 14 bases sitting between them.

The rearrangement links TRBV7-2 to TRBJ1-6; no definite D call. CDR1 is SGHTA and CDR2 is FQGNSA in the germline V gene. Trimming cost V 5 bases and J 7 bases, with 9 bases left between them. The CDR3 runs 13 residues. The CDR3 DNA sequence: TGTGCCAGCAGCCCTCCGCGAAATTCACCCCTCCACTTT. Translation: CASSPPRNSPLHF.

The chain has TRBV12-3 or TRBV12-4 and TRBJ2-7; D is ambiguous. The CDR3 is made up of 14 amino acids. V was clipped by 1 base and J by 0 bases, with 7 bases between them. This chain's CDR3 is CASSLGAHSYEQYF. In DNA form, the CDR3 reads TGTGCCAGCAGTTTAGGGGCACACTCCTACGAGCAGTACTTC.

The chain joins TRBV5-1 to TRBJ1-2; no reliable D call. This CDR3 is 15 amino acids long. V was shortened by 4 bases and J by 0 bases, with 13 bases between the two germline ends. Per germline, CDR1 SGHRS and CDR2 YFSETQ. For the CDR3, the DNA is TGCGCCAGCAGCCCGGACCGGCAGACTAACTATGGCTACACCTTC. Translating it yields CASSPDRQTNYGYTF.

The chain links TRBV24-1 to TRBJ2-5, with 12 bases aligning to TRBD1. Germline V gene lookup returns CDR1 KGHDR and CDR2 SFDVKD. This CDR3 region has 18 residues. Trimming at V came to 4 bases and at J to 5 bases, leaving 13 bases not matched to a gene. This chain's CDR3 is CATSETPGTGGLGETQYF. The DNA of the CDR3 is TGTGCCACCAGTGAGACGCCCGGGACAGGGGGCTTAGGGGAGACCCAGTACTTC.

A few counts support this clonotype. The chain joins TRBV27 to TRBJ2-3; unclear D gene. Germline V gene sequence: CDR1 MNHEY, CDR2 SMNVEV (reference sequence). V lost 7 bases, J lost 3 bases, and 11 bases lay in between. The CDR3 has 13 residues. This CDR3 reads CASTYTRTDTQYF. CDR3 DNA: TGTGCCAGCACCTATACGCGGACAGATACGCAGTATTTT.

This chain uses TRBV12-3 or TRBV12-4 with TRBJ2-2; D is unresolved. Deletions cut 7 bases from V and 6 bases from J, with 6 bases between. The CDR3 spans 11 residues. CDR3 coding DNA: TGTGCCAGCAAAAACGCCGGGGAGCTGTTTTTT. Its protein is CASKNAGELFF.

The chain links TRBV7-9 to TRBJ2-1; 7 bases align to TRBD1. Per germline, CDR1 SEHNR and CDR2 FQNEAQ (reference sequence). Trimming at V came to 6 bases and at J to 5 bases, leaving 7 bases not matched to a gene. The CDR3 spans 14 residues. Here the CDR3 reads CASSFRDRDNEQFF. For the CDR3, the DNA is TGTGCCAGCAGTTTCCGGGACAGAGACAATGAGCAGTTCTTC.

The V gene is TRBV7-8, the J gene TRBJ2-2, with 9 nucleotides matching TRBD2. V lost 3 bases, J lost 4 bases, and 3 bases stayed unmatched. In germline, CDR1 is SGHVS, CDR2 FQNEAQ. The CDR3 consists of 15 residues. The CDR3 bases are TGTGCCAGCAGCTTCGGCGGGGGGGCCACCGGGGAGCTGTTTTTT. This codes for CASSFGGGATGELFF.

Only a few counts were recorded for this clonotype. V gene TRBV3-1 combines with J gene TRBJ2-2; D uncertain. Germline CDR1 reads LGHDT; CDR2 reads YNNKEL (reference sequence). The CDR3 runs to 14 residues. The V end was cut by 0 bases, the J end by 5 bases, with 7 bases between. The CDR3 sequence is CASSQETRTGELFF. The CDR3 nucleotides read TGTGCCAGCAGCCAAGAGACACGGACCGGGGAGCTGTTTTTT.

The chain uses TRBV6-1 and TRBJ2-7; 9 bases map to TRBD1. J was trimmed by 7 bases and V by 4 bases; bases with no gene match: 11. The CDR3 spans 15 residues. The V gene's germline CDR1 is MNHNS and CDR2 SASEGT. CDR3 loop: CASSVSTGGVGEQYF. The CDR3 DNA follows: TGTGCCAGCAGTGTCTCAACAGGGGGCGTGGGGGAGCAGTACTTC.

The chain recombines TRBV12-3 or TRBV12-4 with TRBJ1-2; D not resolved. CDR3 size: 14 residues. V was cut by 4 bases and J by 8 bases, with 17 bases left in between. CDR3: CASSSPKEARGYTF. The DNA of the CDR3 is TGTGCCAGCAGTTCCCCAAAGGAGGCTAGAGGCTACACCTTC.

The V gene is TRBV11-2, the J gene TRBJ2-1; possibly TRBD1 for D (5 bases). Germline V gene lookup returns CDR1 SGHAT and CDR2 FQNNGV. This CDR3 spans 16 amino acids. V was shortened by 6 bases and J by 0 bases, with 15 bases between the two germline ends. The CDR3 sequence is CASSSRTTSSYNEQFF. The CDR3 DNA reads as TGTGCCAGCAGTTCAAGGACAACAAGCTCCTACAATGAGCAGTTCTTC.